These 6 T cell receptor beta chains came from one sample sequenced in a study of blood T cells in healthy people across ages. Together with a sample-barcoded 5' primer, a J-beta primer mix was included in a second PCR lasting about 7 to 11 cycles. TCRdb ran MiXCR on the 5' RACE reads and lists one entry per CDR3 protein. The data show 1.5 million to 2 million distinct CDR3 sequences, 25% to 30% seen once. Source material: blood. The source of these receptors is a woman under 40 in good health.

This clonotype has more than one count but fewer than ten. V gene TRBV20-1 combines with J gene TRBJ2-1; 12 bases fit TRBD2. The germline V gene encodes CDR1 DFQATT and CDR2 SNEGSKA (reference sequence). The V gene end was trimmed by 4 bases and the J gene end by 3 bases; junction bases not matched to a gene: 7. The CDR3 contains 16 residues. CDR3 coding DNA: TGCAGTGCTAAACTAGCGGGGGGTGGTCGCTACAATGAGCAGTTCTTC. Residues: CSAKLAGGGRYNEQFF.

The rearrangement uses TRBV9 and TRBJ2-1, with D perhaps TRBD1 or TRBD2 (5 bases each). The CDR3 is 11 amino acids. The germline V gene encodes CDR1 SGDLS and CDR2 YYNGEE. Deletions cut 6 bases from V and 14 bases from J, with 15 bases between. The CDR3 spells CASTNRDPKFF. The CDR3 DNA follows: TGTGCCAGCACCAATAGGGACCCGAAGTTCTTC.

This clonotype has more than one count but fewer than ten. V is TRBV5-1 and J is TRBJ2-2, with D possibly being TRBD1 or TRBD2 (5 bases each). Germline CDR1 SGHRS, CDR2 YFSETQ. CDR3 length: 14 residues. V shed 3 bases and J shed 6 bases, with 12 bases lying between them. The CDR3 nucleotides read TGCGCCAGCAGCTCCGGGCCGGGGCCCGGGGAGCTGTTTTTT. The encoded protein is CASSSGPGPGELFF.

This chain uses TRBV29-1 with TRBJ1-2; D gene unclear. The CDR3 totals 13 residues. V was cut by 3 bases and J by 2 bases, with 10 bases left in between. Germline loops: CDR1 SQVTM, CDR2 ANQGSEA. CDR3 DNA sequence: TGCAGCGTTGAGGCGACGGGAAACTATGGCTACACCTTC. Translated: CSVEATGNYGYTF.

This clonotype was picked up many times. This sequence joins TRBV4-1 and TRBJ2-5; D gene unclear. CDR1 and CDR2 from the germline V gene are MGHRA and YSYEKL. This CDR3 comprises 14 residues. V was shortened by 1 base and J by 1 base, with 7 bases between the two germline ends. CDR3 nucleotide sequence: TGCGCCAGCAGCCAAGGAGTCAGCCAAGAGACCCAGTACTTC. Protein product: CASSQGVSQETQYF.

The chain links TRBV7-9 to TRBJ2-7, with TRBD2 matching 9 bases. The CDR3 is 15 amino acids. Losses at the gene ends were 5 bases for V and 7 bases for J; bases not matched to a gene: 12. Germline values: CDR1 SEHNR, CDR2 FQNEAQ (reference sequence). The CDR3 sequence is CASSPPAGGYNEQYF. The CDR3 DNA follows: TGTGCCAGCAGCCCCCCAGCGGGGGGCTACAATGAGCAGTACTTC.